A selection of T cell receptor beta chains follows, all from one sample in a study of cytomegalovirus exposure and HLA in healthy donors. Assay used: immunoSEQ multiplex PCR; TCRdb lists only in-frame clones, some missing. Of roughly 100,000 clones listed, around 75% are singletons. Sample: PBMCs. The receptors were sampled from a man aged 30 to 39 in good health and CMV-seronegative. The CDR3 runs from the conserved cysteine through the conserved F or W. Each record gives: CDR3 protein, CDR3 DNA, clone size, V gene, J gene, D gene. A D gene is named only where the DNA matches it firmly. Clone size appears in some rows only: once, few, many, or a class for an expanded clone.

CDR3aa: CASSLAPIRVKSTDTQYF
CDR3nt: TGTGCCAGCAGCTTAGCCCCTATCAGGGTTAAAAGCACAGATACGCAGTATTTT
abundance: -
v_gene: TRBV7-9
j_gene: TRBJ2-3
d_gene: -

CDR3aa: CASSLAGRGNGYTF
CDR3nt: TGTGCCAGCAGCTTGGCCGGCAGGGGGAATGGCTACACCTTC
abundance: -
v_gene: TRBV5-6
j_gene: TRBJ1-2
d_gene: TRBD1

CDR3aa: CASTPRGRSDEQYF
CDR3nt: TGTGCCAGCACCCCAAGGGGCAGAAGTGACGAGCAGTACTTC
abundance: -
v_gene: TRBV2
j_gene: TRBJ2-7
d_gene: -

CDR3aa: CASSLGAQETQYF
CDR3nt: TGCGCCAGCAGCTTGGGAGCCCAAGAGACCCAGTACTTC
abundance: once
v_gene: TRBV5-1
j_gene: TRBJ2-5
d_gene: -

CDR3aa: CASSLERTGLTDTQYF
CDR3nt: TGTGCCAGCAGCTTGGAGAGGACAGGGTTGACAGATACGCAGTATTTT
abundance: -
v_gene: TRBV5-6
j_gene: TRBJ2-3
d_gene: TRBD1

CDR3aa: CASQTSGGEKLFF
CDR3nt: TGTGCCAGTCAGACGTCGGGGGGTGAAAAACTGTTTTTT
abundance: -
v_gene: TRBV6-5
j_gene: TRBJ1-4
d_gene: -

CDR3aa: CASSETSGGFSTDTQYF
CDR3nt: TGTGCCAGCAGTGAGACTAGCGGGGGGTTTAGCACAGATACGCAGTATTTT
abundance: -
v_gene: TRBV6-1
j_gene: TRBJ2-3
d_gene: TRBD2

CDR3aa: CAWSVLAGRFGNTIYF
CDR3nt: TGTGCCTGGAGTGTACTAGCAGGGCGTTTTGGAAACACCATATATTTT
abundance: -
v_gene: TRBV30
j_gene: TRBJ1-3
d_gene: -

CDR3aa: CASEVIGSHRDGSPQHF
CDR3nt: TGTGCCAGCGAAGTAATCGGCAGCCACAGGGACGGATCGCCCCAGCATTTT
abundance: -
v_gene: TRBV28
j_gene: TRBJ1-5
d_gene: -

CDR3aa: CASSFSDRVGEQYF
CDR3nt: TGTGCCAGCAGCTTTTCAGACAGGGTTGGAGAGCAGTACTTC
abundance: -
v_gene: TRBV7-6
j_gene: TRBJ2-7
d_gene: TRBD1

CDR3aa: CSVGALPNNEQFF
CDR3nt: TGCAGCGTGGGAGCACTACCAAACAATGAGCAGTTCTTC
abundance: -
v_gene: TRBV29-1
j_gene: TRBJ2-1
d_gene: -

CDR3aa: CASSQDPSGGSGELFF
CDR3nt: TGTGCCAGCAGCCAAGACCCTAGCGGGGGATCCGGGGAGCTGTTTTTT
abundance: -
v_gene: TRBV4-2
j_gene: TRBJ2-2
d_gene: TRBD2

CDR3aa: CASSSGTGGNTIYF
CDR3nt: TGCGCCAGCAGCTCCGGGACAGGAGGAAACACCATATATTTT
abundance: once
v_gene: TRBV5-1
j_gene: TRBJ1-3
d_gene: TRBD1

CDR3aa: CASSSDGYTF
CDR3nt: TGTGCCAGCAGTAGCGATGGCTACACCTTC
abundance: medium-sized
v_gene: TRBV2
j_gene: TRBJ1-2
d_gene: -

CDR3aa: CASGLTGAQETQYF
CDR3nt: TGTGCTAGTGGTTTGACAGGGGCGCAAGAGACCCAGTACTTC
abundance: -
v_gene: TRBV12-5
j_gene: TRBJ2-5
d_gene: TRBD1

CDR3aa: CASSVRDSNEKLFF
CDR3nt: TGTGCCAGCAGCGTCCGGGACAGTAATGAAAAACTGTTTTTT
abundance: -
v_gene: TRBV2
j_gene: TRBJ1-4
d_gene: TRBD1

CDR3aa: CASSLAYLARRGDEQFF
CDR3nt: TGTGCCAGCAGCTTAGCCTACCTAGCTCGCAGGGGCGATGAGCAGTTCTTC
abundance: -
v_gene: TRBV7-9
j_gene: TRBJ2-1
d_gene: -

CDR3aa: CATLSPDTQYF
CDR3nt: TGTGCCACCTTGTCCCCAGATACGCAGTATTTT
abundance: -
v_gene: TRBV28
j_gene: TRBJ2-3
d_gene: -

CDR3aa: CASSVGGGTSLQETQYF
CDR3nt: TGTGCCAGCAGCGTGGGAGGGGGGACTAGCTTACAAGAGACCCAGTACTTC
abundance: -
v_gene: TRBV9
j_gene: TRBJ2-5
d_gene: TRBD2

CDR3aa: CASKVATGTYEQYF
CDR3nt: TGTGCCTCAAAGGTAGCGACAGGGACCTACGAGCAGTACTTC
abundance: few
v_gene: TRBV19
j_gene: TRBJ2-7
d_gene: TRBD1

CDR3aa: CASSPETGNNEQFF
CDR3nt: TGTGCCAGCTCACCGGAGACAGGGAATAACGAGCAGTTCTTC
abundance: -
v_gene: TRBV18
j_gene: TRBJ2-1
d_gene: TRBD1

CDR3aa: CASSEYGTGDQPQHF
CDR3nt: TGCGCCAGCAGTGAGTATGGGACAGGGGATCAGCCCCAGCATTTT
abundance: -
v_gene: TRBV10-2
j_gene: TRBJ1-5
d_gene: TRBD1

CDR3aa: CASSLGQGNEQYF
CDR3nt: TGTGCCAGCAGCTTAGGGCAGGGGAACGAGCAGTACTTC
abundance: few
v_gene: TRBV7-3
j_gene: TRBJ2-7
d_gene: -

CDR3aa: CASSVSSGSGNTQYF
CDR3nt: TGTGCCAGCAGCGTATCTAGCGGGAGTGGGAATACGCAGTATTTT
abundance: -
v_gene: TRBV9
j_gene: TRBJ2-3
d_gene: TRBD2

CDR3aa: CASSTLDRNTEAFF
CDR3nt: TGTGCCAGCAGCACCCTGGACAGGAACACTGAAGCTTTCTTT
abundance: -
v_gene: TRBV5-6
j_gene: TRBJ1-1
d_gene: -

CDR3aa: CASTGLQETQYF
CDR3nt: TGTGCCAGCACAGGATTACAAGAGACCCAGTACTTC
abundance: -
v_gene: TRBV5-6
j_gene: TRBJ2-5
d_gene: -

CDR3aa: CASSLASWGGATDTQYF
CDR3nt: TGTGCCAGCAGCTTGGCGAGTTGGGGGGGGGCAACAGATACGCAGTATTTT
abundance: -
v_gene: TRBV5-8
j_gene: TRBJ2-3
d_gene: -

CDR3aa: CASSEILTGDSNQPQHF
CDR3nt: TGTGCCAGCAGTGAAATACTGACAGGGGATAGCAATCAGCCCCAGCATTTT
abundance: -
v_gene: TRBV6-1
j_gene: TRBJ1-5
d_gene: TRBD1

CDR3aa: CASSRGPGSGNTEAFF
CDR3nt: TGTGCCAGCAGTAGAGGGCCAGGTTCGGGGAACACTGAAGCTTTCTTT
abundance: -
v_gene: TRBV2
j_gene: TRBJ1-1
d_gene: -

CDR3aa: CATHSGMQETQYF
CDR3nt: TGTGCCACTCATAGCGGGATGCAAGAGACCCAGTACTTC
abundance: -
v_gene: TRBV28
j_gene: TRBJ2-5
d_gene: TRBD2

CDR3aa: CASSRGQGAAEAFF
CDR3nt: TGTGCCAGTAGTAGGGGACAGGGGGCCGCTGAAGCTTTCTTT
abundance: -
v_gene: TRBV19
j_gene: TRBJ1-1
d_gene: TRBD1

CDR3aa: CASSPNSNEQFF
CDR3nt: TGTGCCAGCAGCCCTAATTCCAATGAGCAGTTCTTC
abundance: -
v_gene: TRBV7-9
j_gene: TRBJ2-1
d_gene: -

CDR3aa: CASSSGYRGTEAFF
CDR3nt: TGTGCCAGCAGCTCAGGCTACAGGGGAACTGAAGCTTTCTTT
abundance: few
v_gene: TRBV7-9
j_gene: TRBJ1-1
d_gene: TRBD1

CDR3aa: CASGLGLDRAPIF
CDR3nt: TGTGCTAGTGGTTTGGGGCTGGACAGGGCACCGATCTTC
abundance: -
v_gene: TRBV12-5
j_gene: TRBJ2-1
d_gene: TRBD1

CDR3aa: CASTPAGGLYNEQFF
CDR3nt: TGTGCCAGTACCCCAGCGGGGGGCCTATACAATGAGCAGTTCTTC
abundance: -
v_gene: TRBV19
j_gene: TRBJ2-1
d_gene: TRBD2

CDR3aa: CASSYSGVKGDTPLHF
CDR3nt: TGTGCCAGCAGTTACTCGGGAGTTAAGGGGGATACACCCCTCCACTTT
abundance: -
v_gene: TRBV6-5
j_gene: TRBJ1-6
d_gene: -

CDR3aa: CASSPPVGTGFADTQYF
CDR3nt: TGTGCCAGCTCACCACCGGTTGGGACAGGGTTCGCAGATACGCAGTATTTT
abundance: -
v_gene: TRBV18
j_gene: TRBJ2-3
d_gene: TRBD1

CDR3aa: CSAGPTGERTEAFF
CDR3nt: TGCAGCGCTGGACCGACAGGGGAAAGAACTGAAGCTTTCTTT
abundance: -
v_gene: TRBV29-1
j_gene: TRBJ1-1
d_gene: TRBD1

CDR3aa: CAWSVRSGTEAFF
CDR3nt: TGTGCCTGGAGTGTAAGGTCGGGGACAGAAGCTTTCTTT
abundance: few
v_gene: TRBV30
j_gene: TRBJ1-1
d_gene: -

CDR3aa: CASSLGGQGEQYF
CDR3nt: TGCGCCAGCAGCTTGGGGGGACAGGGTGAGCAGTACTTC
abundance: -
v_gene: TRBV5-1
j_gene: TRBJ2-7
d_gene: TRBD1

CDR3aa: CASSPSHSGVDQPQHF
CDR3nt: TGTGCCAGCAGTCCGAGTCATTCGGGGGTCGATCAGCCCCAGCATTTT
abundance: -
v_gene: TRBV28
j_gene: TRBJ1-5
d_gene: -

CDR3aa: CASSQAPLFGRGNPGELFF
CDR3nt: TGCGCCAGCAGCCAAGCCCCCTTATTCGGGCGGGGAAATCCCGGGGAGCTGTTTTTT
abundance: -
v_gene: TRBV4-1
j_gene: TRBJ2-2
d_gene: -

CDR3aa: CASSLADTVNEKLFF
CDR3nt: TGTGCCAGCAGCCTCGCGGACACAGTTAATGAAAAACTGTTTTTT
abundance: few
v_gene: TRBV6-5
j_gene: TRBJ1-4
d_gene: -

CDR3aa: CASVGGGGDTQYF
CDR3nt: TGTGCCAGTGTGGGAGGGGGTGGAGATACGCAGTATTTT
abundance: -
v_gene: TRBV19
j_gene: TRBJ2-3
d_gene: -

CDR3aa: CASSLSTDTGELFF
CDR3nt: TGTGCCAGCAGCTTGTCCACAGACACCGGGGAGCTGTTTTTT
abundance: -
v_gene: TRBV7-9
j_gene: TRBJ2-2
d_gene: -

CDR3aa: CASSLQGGQPQHF
CDR3nt: TGTGCCAGTAGCCTACAGGGGGGCCAGCCCCAGCATTTT
abundance: -
v_gene: TRBV19
j_gene: TRBJ1-5
d_gene: TRBD1

CDR3aa: CAVQTGDHNQPQHF
CDR3nt: TGTGCCGTTCAGACAGGGGACCACAATCAGCCCCAGCATTTT
abundance: -
v_gene: TRBV2
j_gene: TRBJ1-5
d_gene: TRBD1

CDR3aa: CATRGSMNTEAFF
CDR3nt: TGTGCCACCCGAGGAAGTATGAACACTGAAGCTTTCTTT
abundance: -
v_gene: TRBV25-1
j_gene: TRBJ1-1
d_gene: -

CDR3aa: CASSLALGHNQPQHF
CDR3nt: TGTGCCAGCAGCTTGGCACTGGGGCACAATCAGCCCCAGCATTTT
abundance: few
v_gene: TRBV5-8
j_gene: TRBJ1-5
d_gene: -

CDR3aa: CASSPGQGGTGELFF
CDR3nt: TGTGCCAGCAGCCCGGGACAGGGCGGGACCGGGGAGCTGTTTTTT
abundance: -
v_gene: TRBV7-9
j_gene: TRBJ2-2
d_gene: TRBD1